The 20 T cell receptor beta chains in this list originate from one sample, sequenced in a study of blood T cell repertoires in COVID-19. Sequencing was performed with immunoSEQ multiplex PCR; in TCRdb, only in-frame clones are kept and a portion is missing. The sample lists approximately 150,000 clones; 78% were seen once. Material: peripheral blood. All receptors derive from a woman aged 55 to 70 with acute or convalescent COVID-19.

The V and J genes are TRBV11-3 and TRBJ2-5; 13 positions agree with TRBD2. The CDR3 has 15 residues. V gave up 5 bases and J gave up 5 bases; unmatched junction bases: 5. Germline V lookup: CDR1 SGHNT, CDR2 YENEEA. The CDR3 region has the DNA TGTGCCAGCAGCCCGGGACTAGCGGGAACGGAGACCCAGTACTTC. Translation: CASSPGLAGTETQYF. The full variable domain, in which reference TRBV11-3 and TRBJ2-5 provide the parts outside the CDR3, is EAGVVQSPRYKIIEKKQPVAFWCNPISGHNTLYWYLQNLGQGPELLIRYENEEAVDDSQLPKDRFSAERLKGVDSTLKIQPAELGDSAVYLCASSPGLAGTETQYFGPGTRLLVL.

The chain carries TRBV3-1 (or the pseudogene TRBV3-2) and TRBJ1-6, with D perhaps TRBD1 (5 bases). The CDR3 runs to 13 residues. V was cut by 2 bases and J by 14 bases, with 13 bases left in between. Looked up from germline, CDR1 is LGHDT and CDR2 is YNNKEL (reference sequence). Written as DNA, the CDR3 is TGTGCCAGCAGCCAAACACAGGACACCTCCCTCCACTTT. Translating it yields CASSQTQDTSLHF.

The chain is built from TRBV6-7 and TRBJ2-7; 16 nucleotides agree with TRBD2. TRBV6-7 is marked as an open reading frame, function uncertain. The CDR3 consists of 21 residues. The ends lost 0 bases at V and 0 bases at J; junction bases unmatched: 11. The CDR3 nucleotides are TGTGCCAGCAGTTACTCGATAGGGCCCGGGACTAGCGGGAGGGTCTCCTACGAGCAGTACTTC. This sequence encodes CASSYSIGPGTSGRVSYEQYF.

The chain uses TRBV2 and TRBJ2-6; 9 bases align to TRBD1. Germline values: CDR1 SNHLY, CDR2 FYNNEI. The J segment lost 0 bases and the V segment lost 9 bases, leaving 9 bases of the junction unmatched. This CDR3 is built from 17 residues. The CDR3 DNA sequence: TGTGCCAGAGACCGGGACAGGGCTTTCTCTGGGGCCAACGTCCTGACTTTC. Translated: CARDRDRAFSGANVLTF.

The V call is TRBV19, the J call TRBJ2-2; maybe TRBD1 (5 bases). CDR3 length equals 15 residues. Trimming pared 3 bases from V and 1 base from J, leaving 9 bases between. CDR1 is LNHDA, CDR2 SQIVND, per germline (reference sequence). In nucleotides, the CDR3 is TGTGCCAGTAGTATCCACAGGAGGAACACCGGGGAGCTGTTTTTT. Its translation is CASSIHRRNTGELFF.

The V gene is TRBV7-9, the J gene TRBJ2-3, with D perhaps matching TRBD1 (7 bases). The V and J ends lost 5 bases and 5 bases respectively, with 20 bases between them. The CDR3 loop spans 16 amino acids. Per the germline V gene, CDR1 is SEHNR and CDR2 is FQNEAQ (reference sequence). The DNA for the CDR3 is TGTGCCAGCAGCCCCACGCGGGACAGTGTAGGAGATACGCAGTATTTT. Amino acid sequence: CASSPTRDSVGDTQYF.

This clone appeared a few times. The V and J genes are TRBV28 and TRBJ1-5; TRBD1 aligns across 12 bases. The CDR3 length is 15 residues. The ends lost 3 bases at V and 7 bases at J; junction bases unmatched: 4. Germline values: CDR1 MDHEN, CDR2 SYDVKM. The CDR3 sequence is CASSFRDRGLQPQHF. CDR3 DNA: TGTGCCAGCAGTTTCAGGGACAGGGGGCTCCAGCCCCAGCATTTT.

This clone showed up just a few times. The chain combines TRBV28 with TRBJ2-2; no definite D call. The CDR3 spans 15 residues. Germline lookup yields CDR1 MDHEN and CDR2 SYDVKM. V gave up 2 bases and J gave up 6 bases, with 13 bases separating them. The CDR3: CASSLPPRVAGELFF. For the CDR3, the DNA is TGTGCCAGCAGTTTACCCCCCCGAGTGGCCGGGGAGCTGTTTTTT.

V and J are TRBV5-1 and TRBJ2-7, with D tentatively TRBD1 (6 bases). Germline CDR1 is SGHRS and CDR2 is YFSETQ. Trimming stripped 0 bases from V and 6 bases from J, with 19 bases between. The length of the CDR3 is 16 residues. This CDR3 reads CASSLASRAGVGEQYF. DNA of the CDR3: TGCGCCAGCAGCTTGGCCAGTAGGGCAGGGGTCGGCGAGCAGTACTTC. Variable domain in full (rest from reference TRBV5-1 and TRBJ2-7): KAGVTQTPRYLIKTRGQQVTLSCSPISGHRSVSWYQQTPGQGLQFLFEYFSETQRNKGNFPGRFSGRQFSNSRSEMNVSTLELGDSALYLCASSLASRAGVGEQYFGPGTRLTVT.

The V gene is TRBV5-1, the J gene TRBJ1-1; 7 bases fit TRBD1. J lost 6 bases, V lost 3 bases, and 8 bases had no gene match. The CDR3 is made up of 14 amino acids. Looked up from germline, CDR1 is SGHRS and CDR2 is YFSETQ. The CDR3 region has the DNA TGCGCCAGCAGCTCGCCGGGACAGCATGCTGAAGCTTTCTTT. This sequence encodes CASSSPGQHAEAFF.

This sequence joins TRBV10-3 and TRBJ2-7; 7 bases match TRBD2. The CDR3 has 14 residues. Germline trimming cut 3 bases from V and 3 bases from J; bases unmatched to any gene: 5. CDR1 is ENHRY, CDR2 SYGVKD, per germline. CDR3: CAISERTSIYEQYF. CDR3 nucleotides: TGTGCCATCAGTGAACGGACTAGTATCTACGAGCAGTACTTC.

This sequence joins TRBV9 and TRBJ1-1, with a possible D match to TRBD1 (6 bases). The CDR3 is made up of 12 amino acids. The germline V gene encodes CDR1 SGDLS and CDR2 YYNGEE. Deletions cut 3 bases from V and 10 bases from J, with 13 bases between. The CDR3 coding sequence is TGTGCCAGCAGCGATGAAGGGGGATTAGCTTTCTTT. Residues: CASSDEGGLAFF.

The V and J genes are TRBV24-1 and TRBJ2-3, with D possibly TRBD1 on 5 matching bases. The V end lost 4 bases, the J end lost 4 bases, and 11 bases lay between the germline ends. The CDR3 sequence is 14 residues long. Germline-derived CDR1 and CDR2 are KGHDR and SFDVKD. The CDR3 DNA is TGTGCCACCAGTGACCATAAAGGGGCAGATACGCAGTATTTT. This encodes CATSDHKGADTQYF.

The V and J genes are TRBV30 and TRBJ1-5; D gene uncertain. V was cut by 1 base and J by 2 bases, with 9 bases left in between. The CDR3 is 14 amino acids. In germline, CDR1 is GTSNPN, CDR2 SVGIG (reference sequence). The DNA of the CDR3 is TGTGCCTGGAGTGCTCCCCTTCGCAATCAGCCCCAGCATTTT. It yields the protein CAWSAPLRNQPQHF.

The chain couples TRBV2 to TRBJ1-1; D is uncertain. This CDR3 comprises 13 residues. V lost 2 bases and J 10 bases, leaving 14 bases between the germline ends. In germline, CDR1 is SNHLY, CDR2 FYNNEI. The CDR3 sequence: CASSEPGYGLAFF. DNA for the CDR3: TGTGCCAGCAGTGAACCGGGGTATGGGTTAGCTTTCTTT.

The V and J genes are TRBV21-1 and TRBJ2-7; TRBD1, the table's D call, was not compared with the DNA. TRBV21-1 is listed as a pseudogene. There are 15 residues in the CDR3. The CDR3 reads CASSKYSTGGYEQYF. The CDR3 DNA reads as TGTGCCAGCAGCAAATATTCAACAGGGGGCTACGAGCAGTACTTC.

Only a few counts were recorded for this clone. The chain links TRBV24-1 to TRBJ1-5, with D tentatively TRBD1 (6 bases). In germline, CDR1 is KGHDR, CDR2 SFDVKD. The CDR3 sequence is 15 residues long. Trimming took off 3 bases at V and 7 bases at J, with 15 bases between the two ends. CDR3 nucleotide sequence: TGTGCCACCAGTGATATGTGGGGGCTTGAGCAGCCCCAGCATTTT. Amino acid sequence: CATSDMWGLEQPQHF.

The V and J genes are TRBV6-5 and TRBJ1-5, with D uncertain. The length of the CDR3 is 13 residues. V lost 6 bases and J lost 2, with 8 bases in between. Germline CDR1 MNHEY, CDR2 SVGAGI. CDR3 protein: CASSQAGNQPQHF. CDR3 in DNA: TGTGCCAGCAGCCAGGCTGGCAATCAGCCCCAGCATTTT.

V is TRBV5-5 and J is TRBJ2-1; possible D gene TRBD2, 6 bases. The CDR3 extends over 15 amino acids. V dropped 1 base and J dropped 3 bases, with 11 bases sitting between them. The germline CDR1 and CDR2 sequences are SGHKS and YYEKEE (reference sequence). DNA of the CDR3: TGTGCCAGCAGCTTGTACGGGAGAGACTACAATGAGCAGTTCTTC. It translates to CASSLYGRDYNEQFF.

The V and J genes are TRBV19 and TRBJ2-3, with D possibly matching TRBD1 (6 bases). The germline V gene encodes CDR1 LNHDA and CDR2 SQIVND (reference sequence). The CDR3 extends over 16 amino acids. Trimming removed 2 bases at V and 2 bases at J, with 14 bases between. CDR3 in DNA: TGTGCCAGTAGTATAAAGGGAGACAGGCCCACAGATACGCAGTATTTT. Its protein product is CASSIKGDRPTDTQYF. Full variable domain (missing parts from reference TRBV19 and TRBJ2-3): DGGITQSPKYLFRKEGQNVTLSCEQNLNHDAMYWYRQDPGQGLRLIYYSQIVNDFQKGDIAEGYSVSREKKESFPLTVTSAQKNPTAFYLCASSIKGDRPTDTQYFGPGTRLTVL.